Reported below is one TCR beta chain. No antigen is known for it. No quality values exist for individual bases; no much larger clone is one base distant. Every donor was a healthy Caucasian. The twin cohort consisted of three pairs of female monozygotic twins, all aged roughly 18 to 29 years. Positive isolation kits from Invitrogen were used to isolate the CD4+ and CD8+ T cell populations. Receptors were amplified or captured by 5' RACE. Sequencing was carried out with an Illumina HiSeq 2000. A universal primer binding site was introduced by template switching, and a unique molecular identifier was present in the final cDNA, enabling accurate counting of TCR cDNA molecules. Specific primers in the conserved constant-segment region were used to synthesize first-strand cDNA for the TCR alpha and beta chains. To control for contamination, every cDNA library was double barcoded, receiving both a SMART-Mk sample barcode and Illumina barcodes. TruSeq adapter sequences, together with Illumina sample barcodes, were added in two successive PCR steps. TCR alpha and beta cDNA libraries were sequenced on the Illumina HiSeq platform with custom primers. As for the original processing: Unique molecular identifiers were extracted from raw reads with MiGEC, and CDR3 positions were determined with MiXCR. Recombination models were inferred per individual with the repgenHMM and IGoR tools using an EM algorithm. The analysis of shared clonotypes was done with the tcR package in R, with sharing normalized by the product of cloneset sizes. To study raw recombination free of thymic and clonal selection effects, out-of-frame nonproductive sequences were analyzed. Starting from the raw public reads, TCRdb applied fastp trimming at Q25, assembled clones with MiXCR and retained in-frame beta chains. Rows are combined by CDR3 protein, so each entry shows the most common genes and DNA. These V and J calls originate from TCRdb's pipeline instead of the authors' own analysis. For this sample the table gives 400,000 to 550,000 distinct CDR3 sequences, of which 22% were detected only once. The leading ten clones occupy 0.75% to 0.95% of the sample.

These data belong to a study of identical twins listed by TCRdb under 2016. In the study overall: TCR alpha and beta repertoires from monozygotic twins, unrelated adults of various ages and cord blood were deep-sequenced to test whether fetal clonotypes persist. To rule out contamination, replicate twin experiments were performed at different times with different library preparation protocols.

Broad study findings and their caveats: Fewer insertions were carried by abundant cord blood beta clonotypes; a weaker similar trend was observed in young adult naive repertoires, while no such trend was observed in memory repertoires. Zero-insertion analyses could be partly confounded by invariant T cells such as MAIT and iNKT, though diverse VJ usage argued against such confounding for most clonotypes. In beta out-of-frame sequences, excess twin sharing was weaker, because having fewer shared sequences lowered the signal-to-noise ratio. Compared with coincidental sharing between unrelated individuals, out-of-frame TCR alpha sequences shared between twins had an excess of sequences with low generation probability. Because the same donors could not be followed over many years, the conclusions depended on cross-sectional statistical analysis. In monozygotic twins, out-of-frame TCR alpha sharing was systematically underestimated by recombination models, although the models agreed with sharing between unrelated individuals.

These records were also assigned to another study, of T cells expressing NK-cell markers. From that second study: Three sorted T-cell subsets (CD3+CD56+NKG2C+, CD3+CD56+NKG2C- and CD3+CD56-NKG2C+) from fewer than 10 donors had their TCR beta-chain repertoires profiled. Of the eight sequenced donors, seven were found to be HCMV-seropositive and one was found to be HCMV-seronegative. To restrict sorting to alphabetaTCR-expressing T cells, an anti-gammadeltaTCR antibody was added in several experiments. In six donors, the dominant CD3+CD56+NKG2C+ clonotypes ranked among the top 10 CD8+ clonotypes, making up about 1.0-7.0% of CD8+ T cells. Those dominant clonotypes were again the most abundant among CD3+CD56-NKG2C+ cells in a few donors, at roughly 28.3-60.1%. Whether the expanded NKG2C-expressing T cell clones were specific for HCMV antigens was left unclear. The study sequenced eight donors, all healthy volunteers chosen at random: three men and five women. A commercial ELISA kit detecting HCMV-specific IgG in serum was used to determine HCMV serostatus. Reads were demultiplexed and grouped by UMI with MIGEC, and clonotypes were assembled and quantified with MiTCR. To exclude erroneous sequences, only TCR cDNA sequences supported by at least two reads were retained. Downstream repertoire analysis used the tcR package, and clonotypes were matched across fractions by CDR3 nucleotide sequence plus V segment. VDJmatch was used to annotate antigen specificity against VDJdb, with one amino acid substitution allowed in CDR3.

This sequence originates from a woman between 18 and 30 years old in good health. Specimen: CD4+ T cells sorted from blood.

The CDR3 protein is CASSLAGNDEQFF. In nucleotides, the sequence is TGCGCCAGCAGCTTGGCGGGTAATGATGAGCAGTTCTTC. The chain was built from TRBV5-1 and TRBJ2-1, with the D gene uncertain. V is pared back by 0 bases and J by 8 bases, with 9 bases lying between the germline termini. According to the germline V gene, CDR1 reads SGHRS and CDR2 reads YFSETQ. Including the terminal cysteine and phenylalanine, the CDR3 comprises 13 residues. CDR3 DNA only is kept here, 39 bases in frame from base 1. The CDR3 plus the reference TRBV5-1 and TRBJ2-1 genes for the other parts give the full variable domain: KAGVTQTPRYLIKTRGQQVTLSCSPISGHRSVSWYQQTPGQGLQFLFEYFSETQRNKGNFPGRFSGRQFSNSRSEMNVSTLELGDSALYLCASSLAGNDEQFFGPGTRLTVL.